In its sample, the clone carrying this T cell receptor beta chain was seen a few times. The data originate from a study of patients and donors after allogeneic stem cell transplantation. The CDR3 is made up of 13 amino acids. J lost 6 bases, V lost 4 bases, and 5 bases had no gene match. The V gene's germline CDR1 is DFQATT and CDR2 SNEGSKA (reference sequence). TCRdb re-derived calls from the RT-PCR reads in MiXCR, one entry per CDR3 protein. The sample has about a million distinct CDR3 sequences; about a sixth are singletons. Sequenced: blood, either unsorted or a sorted T cell fraction (not recorded which). This clonotype originated in a human donor who was either an allogeneic HSCT recipient or a stem cell or donor lymphocyte infusion donor (not recorded which). It is not recorded whose cells these are; they may come from a transplant donor. This chain joins TRBV20-1 and TRBJ1-2, with TRBD1 matching over 10 bases. CDR3 protein: CSAIGTGVNGYTF. CDR3 DNA: TGCAGTGCTATCGGGACAGGGGTAAATGGCTACACCTTC.